The 7 T cell receptor beta chains listed next were all sequenced from one sample in a study of blood T cell repertoires in COVID-19. TCRdb's copy holds only in-frame clones and misses some; the assay was immunoSEQ multiplex PCR. The sample has about 180,000 clones, about 81% seen once. The material sequenced was peripheral blood. The receptors shown here come from a woman older than 75 with COVID-19, enrolled during active disease.

This clone turned up a few times. The genes are TRBV29-1 and TRBJ2-2; D ambiguous. With 7 bases removed from V and 2 bases from J, the gap between germline ends came to 11 bases. This CDR3 has 13 residues. Germline CDR1 and CDR2: SQVTM and ANQGSEA. Written as DNA, the CDR3 is TGCAGCGCCAGTGACACAAACACCGGGGAGCTGTTTTTT. Encoded protein: CSASDTNTGELFF.

The V gene is TRBV9, the J gene TRBJ2-2; TRBD1 matches 7 bases. This CDR3 is built from 14 residues. The V gene end was trimmed by 3 bases and the J gene end by 6 bases; junction bases not matched to a gene: 5. The germline gives CDR1 SGDLS, CDR2 YYNGEE. This CDR3 is CASSATGVAGELFF. For the CDR3, the DNA is TGTGCCAGCAGCGCCACAGGGGTCGCCGGGGAGCTGTTTTTT.

This chain links TRBV5-1 with TRBJ1-1, with TRBD1 identical over 10 bases. The germline gives CDR1 SGHRS, CDR2 YFSETQ. J gave up 12 bases and V 0 bases, and 5 bases lay outside the gene matches. The CDR3 is 13 residues long. The CDR3 DNA follows: TGCGCCAGCAGCTTGGGGACAGGGGGTGACACTTTCTTT. This codes for CASSLGTGGDTFF.

V gene TRBV11-2 combines with J gene TRBJ2-1, with TRBD2 matching 8 bases. The ends lost 1 base at V and 0 bases at J; junction bases unmatched: 11. The germline V gene encodes CDR1 SGHAT and CDR2 FQNNGV. The CDR3 loop spans 19 amino acids. In nucleotides, the CDR3 is TGTGCCAGCAGCTTAGGGGGGGGCGAGGGGACTAGCTCCTACAATGAGCAGTTCTTC. Translating it yields CASSLGGGEGTSSYNEQFF.

This rearrangement joins TRBV19 to TRBJ2-1, with 10 bases lining up with TRBD2. Germline values: CDR1 LNHDA, CDR2 SQIVND (reference sequence). Germline trimming cut 3 bases from V and 1 base from J; bases unmatched to any gene: 6. The CDR3 spans 17 residues. This chain's CDR3 is CASSIYLAGVSYNEQFF. CDR3 DNA sequence: TGTGCCAGTAGTATTTACCTAGCGGGAGTGTCCTACAATGAGCAGTTCTTC. The entire variable domain, with the rest obtained from reference TRBV19 and TRBJ2-1, is as follows: DGGITQSPKYLFRKEGQNVTLSCEQNLNHDAMYWYRQDPGQGLRLIYYSQIVNDFQKGDIAEGYSVSREKKESFPLTVTSAQKNPTAFYLCASSIYLAGVSYNEQFFGPGTRLTVL.

This clone was seen a handful of times. The chain carries TRBV5-4 and TRBJ2-1; D is undetermined. Trimming took off 0 bases at V and 0 bases at J, with 7 bases between the two ends. The CDR3 is made up of 15 amino acids. CDR1 and CDR2 (germline): SGHNT, YYREEE (reference sequence). The CDR3 sequence: CASSLEASSYNEQFF. Written as DNA, the CDR3 is TGTGCCAGCAGCTTGGAGGCTAGCTCCTACAATGAGCAGTTCTTC.

V and J are TRBV5-1 and TRBJ2-1, with 12 bases that match TRBD2. CDR3 size: 17 residues. J lost 0 bases, V lost 1 base, and 2 bases had no gene match. The germline CDR1 and CDR2 sequences are SGHRS and YFSETQ. CDR3 amino acids: CASSLMTSGSSYNEQFF. DNA of the CDR3: TGCGCCAGCAGCTTGATGACTAGCGGGAGCTCCTACAATGAGCAGTTCTTC.